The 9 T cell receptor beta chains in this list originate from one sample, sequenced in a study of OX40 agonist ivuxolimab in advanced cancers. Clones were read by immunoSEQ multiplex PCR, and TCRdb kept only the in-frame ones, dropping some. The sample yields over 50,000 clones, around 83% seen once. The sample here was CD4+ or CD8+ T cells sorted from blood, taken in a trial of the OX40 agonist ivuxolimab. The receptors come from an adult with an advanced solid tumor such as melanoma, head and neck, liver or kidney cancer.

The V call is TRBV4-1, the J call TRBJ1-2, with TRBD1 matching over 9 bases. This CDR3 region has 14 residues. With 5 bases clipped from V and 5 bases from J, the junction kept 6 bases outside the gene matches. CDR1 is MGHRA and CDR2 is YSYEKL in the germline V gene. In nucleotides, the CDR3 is TGCGCCAGCAGCAGACCGGGACAGGGATATGGCTACACCTTC. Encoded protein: CASSRPGQGYGYTF.

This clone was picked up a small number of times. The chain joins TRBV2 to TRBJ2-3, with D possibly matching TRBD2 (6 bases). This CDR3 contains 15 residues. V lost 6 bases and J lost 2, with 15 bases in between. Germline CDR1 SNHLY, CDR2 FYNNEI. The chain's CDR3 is CASRARDSYTDTQYF. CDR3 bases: TGTGCCAGCAGGGCTCGGGACTCTTACACAGATACGCAGTATTTT.

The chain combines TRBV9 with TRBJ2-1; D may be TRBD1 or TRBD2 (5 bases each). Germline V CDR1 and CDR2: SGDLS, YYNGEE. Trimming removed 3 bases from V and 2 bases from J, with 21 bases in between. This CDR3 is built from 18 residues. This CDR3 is CASSAQGLPGFTYNEQFF. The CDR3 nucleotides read TGTGCCAGCAGCGCCCAAGGACTCCCAGGGTTTACCTACAATGAGCAGTTCTTC.

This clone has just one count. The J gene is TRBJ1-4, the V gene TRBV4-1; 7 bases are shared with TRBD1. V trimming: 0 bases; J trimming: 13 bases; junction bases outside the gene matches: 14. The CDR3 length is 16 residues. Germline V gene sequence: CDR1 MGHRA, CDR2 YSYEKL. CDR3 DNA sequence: TGCGCCAGCAGCCAAGATTCCGGGACAGTCGCCCTCGGACTGTTTTTT. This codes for CASSQDSGTVALGLFF.

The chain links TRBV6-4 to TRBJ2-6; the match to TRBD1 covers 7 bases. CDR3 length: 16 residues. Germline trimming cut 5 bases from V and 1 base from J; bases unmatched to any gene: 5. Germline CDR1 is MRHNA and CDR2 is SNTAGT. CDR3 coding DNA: TGTGCCAGCAGTAGGGACAGCATTTCTGGGGCCAACGTCCTGACTTTC. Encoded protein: CASSRDSISGANVLTF.

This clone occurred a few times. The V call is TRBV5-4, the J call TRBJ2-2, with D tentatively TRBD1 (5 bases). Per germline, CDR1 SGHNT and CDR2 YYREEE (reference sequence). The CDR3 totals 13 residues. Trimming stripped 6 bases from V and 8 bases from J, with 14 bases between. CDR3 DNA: TGTGCCAGCACCCGCCAGGGTGCAGGGGAGCTGTTTTTT. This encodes CASTRQGAGELFF.

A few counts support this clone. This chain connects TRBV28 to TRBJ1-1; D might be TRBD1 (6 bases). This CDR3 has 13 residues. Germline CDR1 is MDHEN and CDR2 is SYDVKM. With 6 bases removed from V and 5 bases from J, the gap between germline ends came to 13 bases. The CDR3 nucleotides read TGTGCCAGCAGGATAACAGGGAGTACTGAAGCTTTCTTT. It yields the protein CASRITGSTEAFF.

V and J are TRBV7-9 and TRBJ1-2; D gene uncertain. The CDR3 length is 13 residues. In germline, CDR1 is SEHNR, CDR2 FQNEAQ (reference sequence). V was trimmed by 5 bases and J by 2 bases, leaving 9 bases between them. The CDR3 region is CASSRTANYGYTF. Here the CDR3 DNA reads TGTGCCAGCAGCCGGACGGCGAACTATGGCTACACCTTC.

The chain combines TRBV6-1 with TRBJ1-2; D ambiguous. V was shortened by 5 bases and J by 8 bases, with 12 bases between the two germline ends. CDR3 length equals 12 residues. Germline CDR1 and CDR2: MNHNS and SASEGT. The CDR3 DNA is TGTGCCAGCAGTCAGATCGGGAACGGCTACACCTTC. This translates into CASSQIGNGYTF.